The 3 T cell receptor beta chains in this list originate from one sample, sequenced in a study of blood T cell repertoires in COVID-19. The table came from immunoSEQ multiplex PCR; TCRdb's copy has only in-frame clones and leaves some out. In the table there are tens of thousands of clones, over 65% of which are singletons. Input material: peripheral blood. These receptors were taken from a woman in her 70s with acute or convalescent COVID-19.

CDR3 loop: CATSRTWTGDPNTEAFF. Written as DNA, the CDR3 is TGTGCCACCAGCAGGACCTGGACAGGGGACCCGAACACTGAAGCTTTCTTT. The chain links TRBV15 to TRBJ1-1; 9 bases align to TRBD1. The germline gives CDR1 LNHNV, CDR2 YYDKDF (reference sequence). V shed 3 bases, J shed 1 base, and the junction held 9 bases outside the gene matches. The CDR3 spans 17 residues.

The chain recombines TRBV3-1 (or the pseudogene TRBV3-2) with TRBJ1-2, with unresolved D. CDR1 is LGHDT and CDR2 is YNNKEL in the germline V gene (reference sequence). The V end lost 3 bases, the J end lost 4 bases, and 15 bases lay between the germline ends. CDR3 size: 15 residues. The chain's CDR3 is CASSQRGNQSYGYTF. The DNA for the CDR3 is TGTGCCAGCAGCCAGAGAGGAAACCAATCCTATGGCTACACCTTC.

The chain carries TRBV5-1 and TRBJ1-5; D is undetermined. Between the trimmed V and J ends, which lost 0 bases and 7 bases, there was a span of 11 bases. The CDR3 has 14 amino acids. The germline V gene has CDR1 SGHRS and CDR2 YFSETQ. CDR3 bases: TGCGCCAGCAGCTTGGGACAACCCAACCAGCCCCAGCATTTT. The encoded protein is CASSLGQPNQPQHF.